Listed below are T cell receptor beta chains from one sample, sequenced in a study of T cell repertoires in cytomegalovirus infection. MiXCR, run by TCRdb on the reads, gives a single entry per CDR3 protein. Among about 300,000 distinct CDR3 sequences listed, about 26% were seen once. Sequenced input: PBMCs. These receptors were collected from a human donor in good health (CMV status not recorded). Some clones in this sample may be carry-over from other donors' samples. The CDR3 runs from the conserved cysteine through the conserved F or W. D genes are given only for firm matches. Size tells how often a clone was seen (once, few, many) or the class of an expanded clone, and some rows leave it out.

clone_size: many; cdr3_length: 15; j_call: TRBJ1-2; d_call: NA; v_call: TRBV7-2; cdr3_nt: TGTGCCAGCAGCTTAGGTTGGCAGAGGAACTATGGCTACACCTTC; cdr3_aa: CASSLGWQRNYGYTF
clone_size: few; cdr3_length: 16; j_call: TRBJ2-4; d_call: NA; v_call: TRBV28; cdr3_nt: TGTGCCAGCAGTTTTTATCCGGGAGCGAGCAAAAACATTCAGTACTTC; cdr3_aa: CASSFYPGASKNIQYF
clone_size: NA; cdr3_length: 14; j_call: TRBJ2-1; d_call: NA; v_call: TRBV11-2; cdr3_nt: TGTGCCAGCAGCTTAGTCTGGCGGGATGGTGAGCAGTTCTTC; cdr3_aa: CASSLVWRDGEQFF
clone_size: NA; cdr3_length: 13; j_call: TRBJ2-1; d_call: NA; v_call: TRBV28; cdr3_nt: TGTGCCAGCAGTTTCTGGGGCGGGGATGAGCAGTTCTTC; cdr3_aa: CASSFWGGDEQFF
clone_size: NA; cdr3_length: 13; j_call: TRBJ2-1; d_call: NA; v_call: TRBV12-3/TRBV12-4; cdr3_nt: TGTGCCAGCACCCTAGATACGTACAATGAGCAGTTCTTC; cdr3_aa: CASTLDTYNEQFF
clone_size: many; cdr3_length: 14; j_call: TRBJ2-2; d_call: NA; v_call: TRBV7-2; cdr3_nt: TGTGCCAGCAGCTTATGGGGTAACACCGGGGAGCTGTTTTTT; cdr3_aa: CASSLWGNTGELFF
clone_size: NA; cdr3_length: 15; j_call: TRBJ2-7; d_call: NA; v_call: TRBV5-1; cdr3_nt: TGCGCCAGCAGCTTGGAGGCAGGGGCGAGATACGAGCAGTACTTC; cdr3_aa: CASSLEAGARYEQYF
clone_size: NA; cdr3_length: 14; j_call: TRBJ2-7; d_call: TRBD1; v_call: TRBV28; cdr3_nt: TGTGCCAGCAGTCGCCGGGACAGGAACTACGAGCAGTACTTC; cdr3_aa: CASSRRDRNYEQYF
clone_size: few; cdr3_length: 13; j_call: TRBJ2-5; d_call: TRBD1; v_call: TRBV6-1; cdr3_nt: TGTGCCAGCAGGAAGACAGGGTGGGAGACCCAGTACTTC; cdr3_aa: CASRKTGWETQYF
clone_size: few; cdr3_length: 15; j_call: TRBJ2-5; d_call: TRBD1; v_call: TRBV19; cdr3_nt: TGTGCCAGTAGTATTTCGGGACAGACAAAAGAGACCCAGTACTTC; cdr3_aa: CASSISGQTKETQYF
clone_size: few; cdr3_length: 16; j_call: TRBJ1-6; d_call: NA; v_call: TRBV6-5; cdr3_nt: TGTGCCAGCAGACGAAAGCCGGGACATTCGGATTCACCCCTCCACTTT; cdr3_aa: CASRRKPGHSDSPLHF
clone_size: NA; cdr3_length: 19; j_call: TRBJ1-3; d_call: TRBD1; v_call: TRBV20-1; cdr3_nt: TGCAGTGCTTTCTCCGCCCCGGGACAGGGGAGCTCCTCTGGAAACACCATATATTTT; cdr3_aa: CSAFSAPGQGSSSGNTIYF
clone_size: NA; cdr3_length: 15; j_call: TRBJ1-5; d_call: NA; v_call: TRBV30; cdr3_nt: TGTGCCTGGAGTAAGGGGGGTTGGGGCAATCAGCCCCAGCATTTT; cdr3_aa: CAWSKGGWGNQPQHF
clone_size: many; cdr3_length: 15; j_call: TRBJ2-1; d_call: NA; v_call: TRBV7-9; cdr3_nt: TGTGCCAGCAGCTCCCGCGCAGGGGGGGACAATGAGCAGTTCTTC; cdr3_aa: CASSSRAGGDNEQFF
clone_size: NA; cdr3_length: 14; j_call: TRBJ2-1; d_call: NA; v_call: TRBV6-2/TRBV6-3; cdr3_nt: TGTGCCAGCACGCGGACCGAGTCCTACAATGAGCAGTTCTTC; cdr3_aa: CASTRTESYNEQFF
clone_size: few; cdr3_length: 15; j_call: TRBJ2-1; d_call: TRBD1; v_call: TRBV19; cdr3_nt: TGTGCCAGTAGTAGGGAACAGGGGTATAGCAATGAGCAGTTCTTC; cdr3_aa: CASSREQGYSNEQFF
clone_size: NA; cdr3_length: 16; j_call: TRBJ1-2; d_call: NA; v_call: TRBV5-1; cdr3_nt: TGCGCCAGCAGCTTTGCTGACGGCGGGGGGACGTTTGGCTACACCTTC; cdr3_aa: CASSFADGGGTFGYTF
clone_size: NA; cdr3_length: 16; j_call: TRBJ2-2; d_call: TRBD1; v_call: TRBV7-6; cdr3_nt: TGTGCCAGCAGCCCCAGACAGGGGGCGAACACCGGGGAGCTGTTTTTT; cdr3_aa: CASSPRQGANTGELFF
clone_size: NA; cdr3_length: 16; j_call: TRBJ2-1; d_call: TRBD2; v_call: TRBV5-4; cdr3_nt: TGTGCCAGCAGCGACGGACTAGCCATCTCGTACAATGAGCAGTTCTTC; cdr3_aa: CASSDGLAISYNEQFF
clone_size: many; cdr3_length: 15; j_call: TRBJ1-4; d_call: TRBD1; v_call: TRBV7-2; cdr3_nt: TGTGCCAGCAGCCTAGTGGCAGGGGGCGGTGAAAAACTGTTTTTT; cdr3_aa: CASSLVAGGGEKLFF
clone_size: NA; cdr3_length: 19; j_call: TRBJ2-5; d_call: TRBD2; v_call: TRBV7-9; cdr3_nt: TGTGCCAGCAGCTTAGGGCGGCTAGCGGGAAGAATTGGACAAGAGACCCAGTACTTC; cdr3_aa: CASSLGRLAGRIGQETQYF
clone_size: many; cdr3_length: 16; j_call: TRBJ1-2; d_call: NA; v_call: TRBV7-2; cdr3_nt: TGTGCCAGCAGCTTAGAGGGTCCTCCACACCATTATGGCTACACCTTC; cdr3_aa: CASSLEGPPHHYGYTF
clone_size: few; cdr3_length: 12; j_call: TRBJ2-2; d_call: NA; v_call: TRBV7-2; cdr3_nt: TGTGCCAGCAGCTCCTATAGCGGGGAGCTGTTTTTT; cdr3_aa: CASSSYSGELFF
clone_size: many; cdr3_length: 17; j_call: TRBJ2-6; d_call: NA; v_call: TRBV7-2; cdr3_nt: TGTGCCAGCAGCTTAGCATCAAGGGGCGCTGGGGCCAACGTCCTGACTTTC; cdr3_aa: CASSLASRGAGANVLTF
clone_size: few; cdr3_length: 15; j_call: TRBJ2-1; d_call: TRBD1; v_call: TRBV7-9; cdr3_nt: TGTGCCAGCAGCCATCCGACAGGGCTCAACAATGAGCAGTTCTTC; cdr3_aa: CASSHPTGLNNEQFF
clone_size: many; cdr3_length: 13; j_call: TRBJ1-5; d_call: NA; v_call: TRBV7-2; cdr3_nt: TGTGCCAGCAGAAGACAGTTGAGTCAGCCCCAGCATTTT; cdr3_aa: CASRRQLSQPQHF
clone_size: many; cdr3_length: 15; j_call: TRBJ2-3; d_call: TRBD2; v_call: TRBV12-3/TRBV12-4; cdr3_nt: TGTGCCAGCAGCTCACTAGCGGGAGTTCCAGATACGCAGTATTTT; cdr3_aa: CASSSLAGVPDTQYF
clone_size: NA; cdr3_length: 14; j_call: TRBJ2-1; d_call: NA; v_call: TRBV6-5; cdr3_nt: TGTGCCAGCAGTTACCGATGGACGTACAATGAGCAGTTCTTC; cdr3_aa: CASSYRWTYNEQFF
clone_size: NA; cdr3_length: 14; j_call: TRBJ2-7; d_call: NA; v_call: TRBV6-1; cdr3_nt: TGTGCCAGCAGACCTCTCGGACAGCTCTACGAGCAGTACTTC; cdr3_aa: CASRPLGQLYEQYF
clone_size: NA; cdr3_length: 13; j_call: TRBJ2-1; d_call: NA; v_call: TRBV7-2; cdr3_nt: TGTGCCAGCAGCTTAGCCTTCCTTCGGCCAAAAATCTTC; cdr3_aa: CASSLAFLRPKIF
clone_size: few; cdr3_length: 20; j_call: TRBJ1-1; d_call: TRBD1; v_call: TRBV27; cdr3_nt: TGTGCCAGCAGTTTACGTCCCGGGACAGGGTTACGGGAATACGGCACTGAAGCTTTCTTT; cdr3_aa: CASSLRPGTGLREYGTEAFF
clone_size: few; cdr3_length: 12; j_call: TRBJ2-5; d_call: TRBD1; v_call: TRBV29-1; cdr3_nt: TGCAGCACCGCCCGACAGGGGGAGACCCAGTACTTC; cdr3_aa: CSTARQGETQYF
clone_size: many; cdr3_length: 14; j_call: TRBJ1-4; d_call: NA; v_call: TRBV7-2; cdr3_nt: TGTGCCAGCAGCTTAAGACCGATTAATGAAAAACTGTTTTTT; cdr3_aa: CASSLRPINEKLFF
clone_size: few; cdr3_length: 13; j_call: TRBJ1-1; d_call: NA; v_call: TRBV20-1; cdr3_nt: TGCAGTGCTAGTAAGTGGGGTCGGACTGAAGCTTTCTTT; cdr3_aa: CSASKWGRTEAFF
clone_size: NA; cdr3_length: 15; j_call: TRBJ1-4; d_call: TRBD1; v_call: TRBV14; cdr3_nt: TGTGCCAGCAGCCAAGCGGGACAGTGGGGGGAAAAACTGTTTTTT; cdr3_aa: CASSQAGQWGEKLFF
clone_size: NA; cdr3_length: 14; j_call: TRBJ2-1; d_call: TRBD1; v_call: TRBV7-2; cdr3_nt: TGTGGCAGCAGCCGACAGGGAACGGCCGATGGGCAGTTCTTC; cdr3_aa: CGSSRQGTADGQFF
clone_size: many; cdr3_length: 16; j_call: TRBJ2-3; d_call: TRBD2; v_call: TRBV7-2; cdr3_nt: TGTGCCAGTCTTTTTAGCGGGAGATCTCCCACAGATACGCAGTATTTT; cdr3_aa: CASLFSGRSPTDTQYF
clone_size: few; cdr3_length: 14; j_call: TRBJ1-5; d_call: NA; v_call: TRBV28; cdr3_nt: TGTGCCAGCAGTTTAGTGTCAGGGCATCAGCCCCAGCATTTT; cdr3_aa: CASSLVSGHQPQHF
clone_size: NA; cdr3_length: 14; j_call: TRBJ1-1; d_call: NA; v_call: TRBV19; cdr3_nt: TGTGCCAGTAGTAGTCAGCATATGAACACTGAAGCTTTCTTT; cdr3_aa: CASSSQHMNTEAFF
clone_size: NA; cdr3_length: 12; j_call: TRBJ2-3; d_call: NA; v_call: TRBV27; cdr3_nt: TGTGCCAGCAGTGCGGTTGCAGATACGCAGTATTTT; cdr3_aa: CASSAVADTQYF
clone_size: NA; cdr3_length: 14; j_call: TRBJ1-5; d_call: NA; v_call: TRBV3-1; cdr3_nt: TGTGCCAGCAGCCAAGGGGGGGCGAATCAGCCCCAGCATTTT; cdr3_aa: CASSQGGANQPQHF
clone_size: NA; cdr3_length: 17; j_call: TRBJ1-5; d_call: NA; v_call: TRBV15; cdr3_nt: TGTGCCACCAGCAGAGAATCATGGGGGGGAAGTAATCAGCCCCAGCATTTT; cdr3_aa: CATSRESWGGSNQPQHF
clone_size: NA; cdr3_length: 12; j_call: TRBJ2-7; d_call: TRBD1; v_call: TRBV20-1; cdr3_nt: TGCAGTGCCGGACAGGGGGCCTACGAGCAGTACTTC; cdr3_aa: CSAGQGAYEQYF
clone_size: few; cdr3_length: 16; j_call: TRBJ1-1; d_call: NA; v_call: TRBV7-9; cdr3_nt: TGTGCCAGCAGCTTAGCCCCTGGGGCAGGGAGGGGTGAAGCTTTCTTT; cdr3_aa: CASSLAPGAGRGEAFF
clone_size: few; cdr3_length: 14; j_call: TRBJ1-4; d_call: NA; v_call: TRBV11-2; cdr3_nt: TGTGCCAGCAGCTCTCAACTATCGGGTGAAAAACTGTTTTTT; cdr3_aa: CASSSQLSGEKLFF
clone_size: many; cdr3_length: 16; j_call: TRBJ2-3; d_call: TRBD2; v_call: TRBV7-2; cdr3_nt: TGTGCCAGCAGCTTAGGGGCGGGGGGCTGGACAGATACGCAGTATTTT; cdr3_aa: CASSLGAGGWTDTQYF
clone_size: NA; cdr3_length: 15; j_call: TRBJ2-1; d_call: TRBD2; v_call: TRBV6-2/TRBV6-3; cdr3_nt: TGTGCCAGCAGTCCTAGCGGGAGGGGAATCAATGAGCAGTTCTTC; cdr3_aa: CASSPSGRGINEQFF
clone_size: NA; cdr3_length: 15; j_call: TRBJ2-4; d_call: NA; v_call: TRBV9; cdr3_nt: TGTGCCAGCAGCGTAGCGGGGGAGCCCAAAAACATTCAGTACTTC; cdr3_aa: CASSVAGEPKNIQYF
clone_size: NA; cdr3_length: 13; j_call: TRBJ1-2; d_call: NA; v_call: TRBV4-2; cdr3_nt: TGTGCCAGCAGCCAAGATCTGATCAGTGGCTACACCTTC; cdr3_aa: CASSQDLISGYTF
clone_size: NA; cdr3_length: 16; j_call: TRBJ2-1; d_call: TRBD2; v_call: TRBV7-9; cdr3_nt: TGTGCCAGCGGACCTCAGCGGGAGGGCCCCTACAATGAGCAGTTCTTC; cdr3_aa: CASGPQREGPYNEQFF
clone_size: NA; cdr3_length: 13; j_call: TRBJ2-1; d_call: NA; v_call: TRBV6-2/TRBV6-3; cdr3_nt: TGTGCCAGCAGCCCCGGGACAAACAATGAGCAGTTCTTC; cdr3_aa: CASSPGTNNEQFF
clone_size: few; cdr3_length: 16; j_call: TRBJ2-1; d_call: TRBD2; v_call: TRBV30; cdr3_nt: TGTGCCTGGAGTGTACCCAGCGGGGACCTCGGCAATGAGCAGTTCTTC; cdr3_aa: CAWSVPSGDLGNEQFF